This T cell receptor beta chain was identified during a study of blood T cell repertoires in COVID-19. The overall study: Samples of COVID-19 (acute and convalescent) were obtained from the United States, Italy and Spain. Sample material is recorded as cDNA or gDNA derived from T cells, B-cell-depleted T cells, or PBMCs.

As originally analysed: Estimation of nucleated cell counts was performed using reference gene primer amplification. TCRdb keeps only in-frame clones here, not all; method: immunoSEQ multiplex PCR. D and trimming come from the DNA, and the V and J calls and clone size come from that table. This table holds about 68,000 clones, about nine tenths found once. The CDR3 length is 13 residues. Trimming left V 7 bases short and J 5 bases short, with 12 bases between. J is TRBJ1-5 and V is TRBV12-3 or TRBV12-4; a weak D match, TRBD1 (6 bases). The source of this sequence is a middle-aged man with COVID-19, enrolled during active disease. Sequencing input: peripheral blood. CDR3 region: CASNNRVDQPQHF. The CDR3 DNA follows: TGTGCCAGCAACAACAGGGTGGATCAGCCCCAGCATTTT.